One and the same sample provided the 32 T cell receptor beta chains below, sequenced in a study of T-cell memory formation after mild COVID-19. TCRdb passed the 5' RACE reads through MiXCR, listing each CDR3 protein once. The sample shows about 340,000 distinct CDR3 sequences, approximately 15% of them seen only once. The sample was PBMCs or a T cell subset sorted from them (not recorded which). The receptors here all came from a man in his late teens or twenties who had mild COVID-19 (a few samples of this study predate the infection). Cell type and time point are not known.

This chain connects TRBV7-2 to TRBJ2-4, with 11 bases lining up with TRBD2. This CDR3 has 17 residues. Unmatched junction bases numbered 3, after V lost 2 bases and J lost 0 bases. Germline loops: CDR1 SGHTA, CDR2 FQGNSA. The CDR3: CASSLLAGGVAKNIQYF. CDR3 in DNA: TGTGCCAGCAGCTTACTAGCGGGGGGAGTAGCCAAAAACATTCAGTACTTC.

The rearrangement uses TRBV25-1 and TRBJ1-2, with D unclear. Trimming removed 1 base from V and 7 bases from J, with 7 bases in between. Germline CDR1 and CDR2: MGHDK and SYGVNS. The CDR3 length is 12 residues. The DNA for the CDR3 is TGTGCCAGCAGTGAATTTGAGAGTGGCTACACCTTC. As protein: CASSEFESGYTF.

V is TRBV20-1 and J is TRBJ2-1; maybe TRBD2 (6 bases). Germline values: CDR1 DFQATT, CDR2 SNEGSKA (reference sequence). There are 14 residues in the CDR3. Deletions cut 3 bases from V and 5 bases from J, with 14 bases between. This CDR3 reads CSASFAGPDNEQFF. In nucleotides, the CDR3 is TGCAGTGCTAGTTTTGCGGGGCCAGACAATGAGCAGTTCTTC.

The gene calls are TRBV5-4 and TRBJ2-5; 12 nucleotides agree with TRBD2. CDR1 is SGHNT and CDR2 is YYREEE in the germline V gene (reference sequence). V shed 5 bases, J shed 3 bases, and the junction held 5 bases outside the gene matches. The CDR3 is 15 residues long. The CDR3 sequence: CASSRRLAGEETQYF. The CDR3 DNA reads as TGTGCCAGCAGTCGTCGACTAGCGGGGGAAGAGACCCAGTACTTC.

In its sample, this clonotype was seen a few times. V gene TRBV6-2 or TRBV6-3 combines with J gene TRBJ2-7; weak D call: TRBD2 (5 bases). The CDR3 runs to 12 residues. The V gene's germline CDR1 is MNHEY and CDR2 SVGEGT. V gave up 8 bases and J gave up 2 bases, with 10 bases separating them. Here the CDR3 DNA reads TGTGCCAGCGCGGGCGGGCCCTACGAGCAGTACGTC. Protein sequence: CASAGGPYEQYV.

The CDR3 sequence is CASSYLGRARTHGYTF. For the CDR3, the DNA is TGTGCCAGCAGTTACTTGGGACGGGCAAGGACCCATGGCTACACCTTC. V is TRBV6-6 and J is TRBJ1-2; D is possibly TRBD1 (5 bases). The V end was cut by 1 base, the J end by 6 bases, with 18 bases between. CDR1 MNHNY and CDR2 SVGAGI come from the germline V gene (reference sequence). The CDR3 loop spans 16 amino acids.

In its sample, this clonotype was seen a few times. The J gene is TRBJ2-3, the V gene TRBV7-9; TRBD2 matches at 8 bases. V lost 6 bases to trimming and J lost 1 base; unmatched junction nucleotides: 12. The CDR3 runs to 17 residues. Germline-derived CDR1 and CDR2 are SEHNR and FQNEAQ (reference sequence). CDR3: CASRSGGVFVGTDTQYF. DNA for the CDR3: TGTGCCAGCAGGAGCGGGGGAGTCTTTGTCGGCACAGATACGCAGTATTTT.

Only a few counts were recorded for this clonotype. The chain recombines TRBV6-6 with TRBJ1-6, with 8 bases fitting TRBD1. Per the germline V gene, CDR1 is MNHNY and CDR2 is SVGAGI (reference sequence). After removal of 0 bases from V and 9 bases from J, the junction contained 4 bases not matched to a gene. This CDR3 is 15 amino acids long. CDR3 sequence (DNA): TGTGCCAGCAGTTACTCACAGGGGGGGGGTTCACCCCTCCACTTT. Protein sequence: CASSYSQGGGSPLHF.

This chain connects TRBV4-3 to TRBJ2-1; D possibly corresponds to TRBD1 (6 bases). This CDR3 comprises 13 residues. V lost 9 bases and J 5 bases, leaving 14 bases between the germline ends. The V gene's germline CDR1 is LGHNA and CDR2 YSLEER. The CDR3 sequence: CARTPKGDNEQFF. In DNA, the CDR3 is TGCGCCAGAACACCTAAGGGGGACAATGAGCAGTTCTTC.

This clonotype was seen a handful of times. The chain employs TRBV4-1 and TRBJ1-2, with D unresolved. CDR1 and CDR2 from the germline V gene are MGHRA and YSYEKL. This CDR3 contains 14 residues. V lost 1 base to trimming and J lost 5 bases, with 11 bases between them. CDR3 sequence reads: CASSQGVRTYGYTF. The CDR3 nucleotides read TGCGCCAGCAGCCAAGGGGTACGGACGTATGGCTACACCTTC.

This clonotype was counted a few times. The V call is TRBV12-3 or TRBV12-4, the J call TRBJ2-4; 8 bases agree with TRBD1. Trimming took 7 bases from V and 0 from J; bases not matched to a gene: 8. The CDR3 contains 16 residues. CDR3: CASTRTGGLAKNIQYF. The CDR3 bases are TGTGCCAGCACTCGAACAGGGGGACTAGCCAAAAACATTCAGTACTTC.

This sequence joins TRBV7-9 and TRBJ2-1, with 10 positions matching TRBD1. The J segment lost 10 bases and the V segment lost 4 bases, leaving 7 bases of the junction unmatched. The CDR3 has 14 amino acids. The V gene's germline CDR1 is SEHNR and CDR2 FQNEAQ (reference sequence). The CDR3 protein is CASSWGDRGQEQFF. The CDR3 DNA reads as TGTGCCAGCAGCTGGGGGGACAGGGGCCAAGAGCAGTTCTTC.

The chain combines TRBV3-1 with TRBJ1-2; D unresolved. V was trimmed by 3 bases and J by 4 bases, leaving 6 bases between them. Germline V gene data show CDR1 as LGHDT and CDR2 as YNNKEL (reference sequence). The CDR3 sequence is 12 residues long. The CDR3 loop reads CASSHRGYGYTF. CDR3 in DNA: TGTGCCAGCAGCCACCGGGGCTATGGCTACACCTTC.

The chain recombines TRBV5-4 with TRBJ2-2; a weak D match, TRBD2 (7 bases). Trimming removed 5 bases at V and 4 bases at J, with 18 bases between. CDR1 is SGHNT, CDR2 YYREEE, per germline (reference sequence). The CDR3 spans 16 residues. The CDR3 sequence is CASSYLGGVVTGELFF. The CDR3 DNA reads TGTGCCAGCAGTTACCTAGGGGGGGTCGTCACCGGGGAGCTGTTTTTT.

This rearrangement joins TRBV7-8 to TRBJ2-1; TRBD1 or TRBD2 may be the D gene (5 bases each). CDR1 is SGHVS and CDR2 is FQNEAQ in the germline V gene. This CDR3 has 16 amino acids. V was clipped by 4 bases and J by 3 bases, with 16 bases between them. This chain's CDR3 is CASSSHSGRLYNEQFF. In nucleotides, the CDR3 is TGTGCCAGCAGCTCCCACTCGGGACGGCTCTACAATGAGCAGTTCTTC.

This clonotype was detected a few times. The chain uses TRBV29-1 and TRBJ2-1; tentative D call: TRBD1 (5 bases). There are 13 residues in the CDR3. Per the germline V gene, CDR1 is SQVTM and CDR2 is ANQGSEA. The V and J ends lost 3 bases and 7 bases respectively, with 13 bases between them. The CDR3 loop is CSVEDTLQNEQFF. CDR3 bases: TGCAGCGTTGAGGACACCCTTCAGAATGAGCAGTTCTTC.

A few counts support this clonotype. The chain links TRBV7-2 to TRBJ1-1; D possibly corresponds to TRBD1 (5 bases). The CDR3 totals 14 residues. Germline-derived CDR1 and CDR2 are SGHTA and FQGNSA. Trimming took off 2 bases at V and 3 bases at J, with 10 bases between the two ends. Here the CDR3 reads CASSLHRGDTEAFF. The CDR3 coding sequence is TGTGCCAGCAGCTTACATCGGGGGGACACTGAAGCTTTCTTT.

The chain links TRBV3-1 to TRBJ2-1; 11 bases match TRBD2. The CDR3 has 16 amino acids. The germline gives CDR1 LGHDT, CDR2 YNNKEL (reference sequence). The ends lost 5 bases at V and 10 bases at J; junction bases unmatched: 13. The CDR3 loop reads CASSSLAGGAEGEQFF. In DNA form, the CDR3 reads TGTGCCAGCAGCTCCCTAGCGGGGGGCGCGGAGGGGGAGCAGTTCTTC.

This sequence joins TRBV7-2 and TRBJ2-1; D is undetermined. V was trimmed by 5 bases and J by 3 bases, leaving 23 bases between them. The V gene's germline CDR1 is SGHTA and CDR2 FQGNSA. This CDR3 has 18 amino acids. CDR3 amino acids: CASSPRHTYTPLYNEQFF. The CDR3 DNA is TGTGCCAGCAGCCCCCGGCATACGTATACCCCCCTCTACAATGAGCAGTTCTTC.

This clonotype was seen a handful of times. The rearrangement links TRBV5-6 to TRBJ1-2, with 12 positions matching TRBD1. The CDR3 totals 15 residues. The trim removed 4 bases at V and 6 bases at J, leaving 7 bases unmatched. The germline V gene encodes CDR1 SGHDT and CDR2 YYEEEE. In nucleotides, the CDR3 is TGTGCCAGCAGCCAGGAGGGACAGGGGGCTCATGGCTACACCTTC. Protein: CASSQEGQGAHGYTF.

V gene TRBV20-1 combines with J gene TRBJ2-5, with 9 bases that match TRBD2. Germline V gene sequence: CDR1 DFQATT, CDR2 SNEGSKA (reference sequence). With V trimmed by 2 bases and J by 5 bases, 9 bases remained unmatched. The CDR3 contains 15 residues. The CDR3 DNA reads TGCAGTGCTAGAAATAGCGGGGGCCCCCAGGAGACCCAGTACTTC. Amino acids: CSARNSGGPQETQYF.

This clonotype has only a few counts. CDR3: CASSQGREETQYF. As DNA, the CDR3 is TGCGCCAGCAGCCAGGGTAGAGAGGAGACCCAGTACTTC. The chain is built from TRBV4-3 and TRBJ2-5; D ambiguous. The CDR3 has 13 residues. The germline CDR1 and CDR2 sequences are LGHNA and YSLEER. V lost 3 bases and J 5 bases, leaving 10 bases between the germline ends.

V and J are TRBV29-1 and TRBJ2-7, with a possible D match to TRBD1 (6 bases). Trimming stripped 3 bases from V and 5 bases from J, with 17 bases between. The CDR3 runs 14 residues. The germline gives CDR1 SQVTM, CDR2 ANQGSEA. The CDR3 spells CSVEGGQGKNEQYF. CDR3 in DNA: TGCAGCGTTGAGGGCGGCCAGGGGAAAAACGAGCAGTACTTC.

This clonotype was seen a few times. CDR3 protein: CASSLGSGGARETQYF. The CDR3 DNA follows: TGTGCCAGCAGCTTAGGCAGCGGGGGGGCCCGAGAGACCCAGTACTTC. The chain couples TRBV7-2 to TRBJ2-5; 10 nucleotides match TRBD2. This CDR3 is 16 amino acids long. The V gene's germline CDR1 is SGHTA and CDR2 FQGNSA. The ends lost 1 base at V and 4 bases at J; junction bases unmatched: 6.

A few counts support this clonotype. The chain carries TRBV28 and TRBJ1-5; D not certain. Germline V lookup: CDR1 MDHEN, CDR2 SYDVKM. Trimming took off 4 bases at V and 6 bases at J, with 10 bases between the two ends. The CDR3 loop spans 13 amino acids. CDR3 sequence reads: CASSSPLGQPQHF. The CDR3 nucleotides read TGTGCCAGCAGTTCCCCTTTGGGTCAGCCCCAGCATTTT. Using reference TRBV28 and TRBJ1-5 for the parts outside the CDR3, the full variable domain is DVKVTQSSRYLVKRTGEKVFLECVQDMDHENMFWYRQDPGLGLRLIYFSYDVKMKEKGDIPEGYSVSREKKERFSLILESASTNQTSMYLCASSSPLGQPQHFGDGTRLSIL.

This clonotype was counted a few times. The J gene is TRBJ2-7, the V gene TRBV2; D is ambiguous. The CDR3 sequence is 12 residues long. The ends were cut back, 9 bases at V and 2 bases at J, with 11 bases in the middle. Germline V gives CDR1 SNHLY, CDR2 FYNNEI. In nucleotides, the CDR3 is TGTGCCAGTTCGAACCGCGCCTACGAGCAGTACTTC. This gives the protein CASSNRAYEQYF.

This clonotype occurred once. This chain links TRBV12-3 or TRBV12-4 with TRBJ1-5, with D possibly matching TRBD1 (6 bases). Between the trimmed V and J ends, which lost 4 bases and 2 bases, there was a span of 12 bases. The CDR3 spans 15 residues. The CDR3 DNA is TGTGCCAGCAGTTGGTTTGGGGGCGGCAATCAGCCCCAGCATTTT. Protein sequence: CASSWFGGGNQPQHF.

The sample holds a few counts of this clonotype. The chain couples TRBV16 to TRBJ2-7; D is perhaps TRBD1 (5 bases). Germline V lookup: CDR1 KGHSY, CDR2 FQNENV. The CDR3 loop spans 13 amino acids. Trimming took off 2 bases at V and 12 bases at J, with 17 bases between the two ends. DNA for the CDR3: TGTGCCAGCAGCCAACAGGGAACTACTGGCTGGTACTTC. Its translation: CASSQQGTTGWYF.

The chain couples TRBV20-1 to TRBJ2-4; possible D gene TRBD2, 5 bases. The CDR3 is made up of 17 amino acids. CDR1 DFQATT and CDR2 SNEGSKA come from the germline V gene (reference sequence). The V end lost 2 bases, the J end lost 3 bases, and 20 bases lay between the germline ends. CDR3 nucleotides: TGCAGTGCTAGAAGGTTTACGGGAAAAGAGGGCAAAAACATTCAGTACTTC. Translated, it gives CSARRFTGKEGKNIQYF.

The V and J genes are TRBV29-1 and TRBJ2-1; TRBD2 might be the D (5 bases). The CDR3 loop spans 13 amino acids. The germline gives CDR1 SQVTM, CDR2 ANQGSEA. V was shortened by 2 bases and J by 9 bases, with 14 bases between the two germline ends. The CDR3 here is CSVERSQRFEQFF. The CDR3 coding sequence is TGCAGCGTTGAACGGTCCCAGCGGTTTGAGCAGTTCTTC.

This clonotype was seen more than once but under ten times. This chain joins TRBV7-9 and TRBJ1-6, with 9 bases fitting TRBD1. Germline CDR1 is SEHNR and CDR2 is FQNEAQ (reference sequence). The CDR3 runs 17 residues. The ends lost 8 bases at V and 3 bases at J; junction bases unmatched: 11. CDR3 in DNA: TGTGCCAGCGTGAGGACAGGGGATAATATCTATAATTCACCCCTCCACTTT. As protein: CASVRTGDNIYNSPLHF.

This clonotype was picked up a small number of times. V gene TRBV9 combines with J gene TRBJ2-1; 10 positions match TRBD1. The junction had 15 bases not matched to a gene; V was cut back by 4 bases and J by 2 bases. Germline CDR1 reads SGDLS; CDR2 reads YYNGEE. The CDR3 consists of 19 residues. The CDR3 DNA is TGTGCCAGCAGCCCCCGGGGGGTGGGGGGGACAGGGGCCTACAATGAGCAGTTCTTC. Encoded protein: CASSPRGVGGTGAYNEQFF.